The 13 T cell receptor beta chains below all came from one sample that was sequenced in a study of shared clonotypes between healthy human individuals. Some clones are missing from TCRdb's copy, which holds only in-frame ones; the method was immunoSEQ multiplex PCR. The sample yields a few hundred thousand clones, roughly 72% seen once. Sequencing was performed on PBMCs. All receptors derive from a middle-aged woman in good health. Some clones in this sample may be carry-over from other donors' samples.

This clone was seen ten or more times. This chain connects TRBV6-1 to TRBJ2-7, with D tentatively TRBD1 (6 bases). The germline CDR1 and CDR2 sequences are MNHNS and SASEGT. The CDR3 runs 13 residues. Trimming cost V 5 bases and J 3 bases, with 11 bases left between them. The DNA for the CDR3 is TGTGCCAGCAGTAGACAGGTCTTCTACGAGCAGTACTTC. Protein: CASSRQVFYEQYF.

The V call is TRBV5-1, the J call TRBJ1-2; a possible D gene is TRBD1 (6 bases). The germline gives CDR1 SGHRS, CDR2 YFSETQ. Trimming removed 3 bases at V and 0 bases at J, with 12 bases between. The CDR3 is made up of 15 amino acids. The DNA for the CDR3 is TGCGCCAGCAGCTGGCGGCGGACAGCTAACTATGGCTACACCTTC. Amino acid sequence: CASSWRRTANYGYTF.

The chain uses TRBV10-3 and TRBJ1-5, with a tentative D call TRBD1 (6 bases). Germline values: CDR1 ENHRY, CDR2 SYGVKD. This CDR3 is 16 amino acids long. Trimming took off 0 bases at V and 2 bases at J, with 11 bases between the two ends. CDR3 nucleotide sequence: TGTGCCATCAGTGAGTCAGGGGGTTTTCGCAATCAGCCCCAGCATTTT. Protein: CAISESGGFRNQPQHF.

CDR3 region: CASSLQYTRTDTQYF. CDR3 nucleotides: TGCGCCAGCAGCTTGCAGTACACACGCACAGATACGCAGTATTTT. This chain uses TRBV5-1 with TRBJ2-3; D is unclear. CDR3 length: 15 amino acids. The germline V gene encodes CDR1 SGHRS and CDR2 YFSETQ. V lost 1 base and J lost 1, with 10 bases in between. Full variable domain (remainder filled in from reference TRBV5-1 and TRBJ2-3): KAGVTQTPRYLIKTRGQQVTLSCSPISGHRSVSWYQQTPGQGLQFLFEYFSETQRNKGNFPGRFSGRQFSNSRSEMNVSTLELGDSALYLCASSLQYTRTDTQYFGPGTRLTVL.

With regard to this clone: This sample includes further DNA sequences coding for the same CDR3. This chain joins TRBV18 and TRBJ2-7; TRBD1 agrees at 9 bases. Germline CDR1 KGHSH, CDR2 LQKENI. The CDR3 contains 14 residues. J lost 1 base, V lost 3 bases, and 1 base had no gene match. The CDR3 sequence is CASSPGQGSYEQYF. The CDR3 DNA sequence: TGTGCCAGCTCACCGGGACAGGGATCCTACGAGCAGTACTTC. The full variable domain, rest sourced from reference TRBV18 and TRBJ2-7, is NAGVMQNPRHLVRRRGQEARLRCSPMKGHSHVYWYRQLPEEGLKFMVYLQKENIIDESGMPKERFSAEFPKEGPSILRIQQVVRGDSAAYFCASSPGQGSYEQYFGPGTRLTVT.

This clone was detected only once. The rearrangement links TRBV5-1 to TRBJ2-1; 12 bases align to TRBD2. The junction had 0 bases not matched to a gene; V was cut back by 1 base and J by 4 bases. The CDR3 contains 15 residues. Per germline, CDR1 SGHRS and CDR2 YFSETQ. The CDR3 nucleotides read TGCGCCAGCAGCTTGACTAGCGGGAGGTACAATGAGCAGTTCTTC. Amino acids: CASSLTSGRYNEQFF.

The rearrangement joins TRBV5-4 to TRBJ2-1; no clear D. V was shortened by 9 bases and J by 0 bases, with 13 bases between the two germline ends. The CDR3 has 14 residues. Germline CDR1 and CDR2: SGHNT and YYREEE (reference sequence). In DNA form, the CDR3 reads TGTGCCATCCTAGACACGAGCTCCTACAATGAGCAGTTCTTC. This sequence encodes CAILDTSSYNEQFF.

In this sample, this clone turned up once. This chain links TRBV5-1 with TRBJ1-1, with 7 bases identical to TRBD1. The CDR3 is made up of 14 amino acids. The junction had 7 bases not matched to a gene; V was cut back by 4 bases and J by 4 bases. Germline V gene sequence: CDR1 SGHRS, CDR2 YFSETQ. The CDR3 sequence: CASSLSTGSTEAFF. CDR3 sequence (DNA): TGCGCCAGCAGCCTTTCGACAGGGTCCACTGAAGCTTTCTTT.

The genes are TRBV28 and TRBJ1-5, with TRBD1 identical over 8 bases. Per germline, CDR1 MDHEN and CDR2 SYDVKM. The CDR3 runs to 15 residues. V was clipped by 6 bases and J by 5 bases; unmatched bases: 9. For the CDR3, the DNA is TGTGCCAGCAGACCCGGGACAGGCCTATATCAGCCCCAGCATTTT. Translation gives CASRPGTGLYQPQHF. Full variable domain (rest looked up from reference TRBV28 and TRBJ1-5): DVKVTQSSRYLVKRTGEKVFLECVQDMDHENMFWYRQDPGLGLRLIYFSYDVKMKEKGDIPEGYSVSREKKERFSLILESASTNQTSMYLCASRPGTGLYQPQHFGDGTRLSIL.

This chain connects TRBV7-9 to TRBJ1-5, with D possibly TRBD1 on 5 matching bases. The CDR3 has 15 residues. Trimming stripped 5 bases from V and 3 bases from J, with 14 bases between. Looked up from germline, CDR1 is SEHNR and CDR2 is FQNEAQ (reference sequence). As DNA, the CDR3 is TGTGCCAGCAGCCCCCCCGGGGGAAACAATCAGCCCCAGCATTTT. Translating gives CASSPPGGNNQPQHF.

The rearrangement joins TRBV10-3 to TRBJ2-1; 10 bases agree with TRBD2. The CDR3 covers 15 residues. CDR1 ENHRY and CDR2 SYGVKD come from the germline V gene. V was pared by 5 bases and J by 4 bases, with 5 bases of the junction left unmatched. CDR3 in DNA: TGTGCCATCAGTAAGACTAGCGGGCTATACAATGAGCAGTTCTTC. Its translation is CAISKTSGLYNEQFF.

This sequence joins TRBV6-5 and TRBJ1-1; no clear D. CDR3 length equals 14 residues. Germline V lookup: CDR1 MNHEY, CDR2 SVGAGI. Trimming took off 1 base at V and 0 bases at J, with 6 bases between the two ends. The CDR3 here is CASSYFDMNTEAFF. The CDR3 bases are TGTGCCAGCAGTTACTTCGACATGAACACTGAAGCTTTCTTT.

V and J are TRBV10-3 and TRBJ1-2; tentatively, D is TRBD1 (5 bases). Germline values: CDR1 ENHRY, CDR2 SYGVKD. Trimming cost V 2 bases and J 5 bases, with 9 bases left between them. The CDR3 extends over 13 amino acids. CDR3 coding DNA: TGTGCCATCAGTGAGGCGGGGGGATATGGCTACACCTTC. Encoded protein: CAISEAGGYGYTF.